Each of the 2 T cell receptor beta chains below was sequenced from the same sample in a study of CD8+CD57+ T cells in acquired aplastic anemia. TCR beta VDJ and CDR3 profiles were obtained from a genomic DNA template. Each CDR3 protein is one row after TCRdb ran MiXCR on the reads. The table includes fewer than 250,000 distinct CDR3 sequences, less than 60% detected once. All patients picked for sequencing had shown, by flow cytometry, an expansion of CD8+CD57+ cells. Material for sequencing was sorted CD4+, CD8+, or CD8+CD57+ T cells (not recorded which) from PBMCs. Receptors originate from a human donor with aplastic anemia.

The CDR3, as DNA: TGCAGTGTCCATACGGGATACTACACTAGCACAGATACGCAGTATTTT. This translates into CSVHTGYYTSTDTQYF. V gene TRBV20-1 combines with J gene TRBJ2-3; a weak D match, TRBD2 (5 bases). Between the trimmed V and J ends, which lost 7 bases and 0 bases, there was a span of 20 bases. In germline, CDR1 is DFQATT, CDR2 SNEGSKA (reference sequence). This CDR3 is built from 16 residues.

This sequence joins TRBV6-1 and TRBJ2-7; 9 bases agree with TRBD2. Germline loops: CDR1 MNHNS, CDR2 SASEGT. This CDR3 spans 16 amino acids. The junction had 17 bases not matched to a gene; V was cut back by 2 bases and J by 12 bases. The CDR3 nucleotides read TGTGCCAGCAGTGAATCCTTCCTAAGAGCGGGGGGTCGAGGGTACTTC. Protein: CASSESFLRAGGRGYF.